Each of the 8 T cell receptor beta chains below was sequenced from the same sample in a study of shared clonotypes between healthy human individuals. The repertoire was sequenced with immunoSEQ multiplex PCR; TCRdb's copy has only in-frame clones and lacks some. The sample shows approximately 2.1 million clones, over 90% of them seen only once. What was sequenced was naive CD4+ T cells from PBMCs. Subset meaning: CD45RA+ positively selected. Receptor source: a young man in good health. Some clones in this sample may be carry-over from other donors' samples.

The rearrangement joins TRBV28 to TRBJ2-5, with 14 nucleotides matching TRBD2. The CDR3 extends over 17 amino acids. Looked up from germline, CDR1 is MDHEN and CDR2 is SYDVKM. The V segment lost 5 bases and the J segment 5 bases; nucleotides outside the gene matches: 10. The CDR3 DNA reads as TGTGCCAGCAGTCTGAGACTAGCGGGAGGGCCTGGGGAGACCCAGTACTTC. Encoded protein: CASSLRLAGGPGETQYF.

This clone came up once. The chain uses TRBV4-3 and TRBJ2-7, with a possible D match to TRBD2 (5 bases). The germline V gene has CDR1 LGHNA and CDR2 YSLEER. The CDR3 covers 16 residues. V lost 0 bases and J lost 0, with 12 bases in between. CDR3 in DNA: TGCGCCAGCAGCCAAGATTTGGTTAGCGACTCCTACGAGCAGTACTTC. It encodes CASSQDLVSDSYEQYF.

This clone has just a few counts. Within the sample, other DNA sequences also encode this same CDR3. The chain is built from TRBV5-1 and TRBJ2-1; 12 nucleotides line up with TRBD2. V trimming: 0 bases; J trimming: 8 bases; junction bases outside the gene matches: 3. Germline CDR1 is SGHRS and CDR2 is YFSETQ. The length of the CDR3 is 15 residues. This chain's CDR3 is CASSLGLAGGDEQFF. DNA for the CDR3: TGCGCCAGCAGCTTGGGGCTAGCGGGAGGGGATGAGCAGTTCTTC.

The rearrangement uses TRBV9 and TRBJ2-1; TRBD2 might be the D (6 bases). The ends were cut back, 3 bases at V and 8 bases at J, with 18 bases in the middle. This CDR3 contains 15 residues. Germline V CDR1 and CDR2: SGDLS, YYNGEE. CDR3 sequence (DNA): TGTGCCAGCAGCGCCCGGGACTTCCCGAGCGATGAGCAGTTCTTC. Protein sequence: CASSARDFPSDEQFF. Drawing the rest from reference TRBV9 and TRBJ2-1, the complete variable domain is DSGVTQTPKHLITATGQRVTLRCSPRSGDLSVYWYQQSLDQGLQFLIQYYNGEERAKGNILERFSAQQFPDLHSELNLSSLELGDSALYFCASSARDFPSDEQFFGPGTRLTVL.

This chain joins TRBV5-6 and TRBJ1-4; no firm D call. The germline V gene has CDR1 SGHDT and CDR2 YYEEEE. V was shortened by 2 bases and J by 0 bases, with 11 bases between the two germline ends. The CDR3 covers 16 residues. The CDR3 DNA is TGTGCCAGCAGCTTAGGACGGATTGCAACTAATGAAAAACTGTTTTTT. This translates into CASSLGRIATNEKLFF.

This sequence joins TRBV7-2 and TRBJ2-5; 11 bases are shared with TRBD2. This CDR3 has 16 residues. V was pared by 4 bases and J by 1 base, with 5 bases of the junction left unmatched. Germline values: CDR1 SGHTA, CDR2 FQGNSA. The CDR3 DNA is TGTGCCAGCAGCTGGCAGACTAGCGGGGTCCAAGAGACCCAGTACTTC. This codes for CASSWQTSGVQETQYF.

This clone was observed a handful of times. The chain couples TRBV7-9 to TRBJ1-5; perhaps TRBD1 as D (5 bases). This CDR3 is 15 amino acids long. Germline V gives CDR1 SEHNR, CDR2 FQNEAQ (reference sequence). The ends were cut back, 1 base at V and 5 bases at J, with 12 bases in the middle. CDR3 in DNA: TGTGCCAGCAGCTTAGGCGCAGGGAGGGATCAGCCCCAGCATTTT. Translation gives CASSLGAGRDQPQHF.

This chain uses TRBV7-2 with TRBJ2-7; 10 bases are a match to TRBD2. The CDR3 totals 16 residues. After removal of 3 bases from V and 0 bases from J, the junction contained 5 bases not matched to a gene. In germline, CDR1 is SGHTA, CDR2 FQGNSA. The CDR3 coding sequence is TGTGCCAGCAGCTTCCGGCCTAGCGGGAGCTCCTACGAGCAGTACTTC. Encoded protein: CASSFRPSGSSYEQYF.